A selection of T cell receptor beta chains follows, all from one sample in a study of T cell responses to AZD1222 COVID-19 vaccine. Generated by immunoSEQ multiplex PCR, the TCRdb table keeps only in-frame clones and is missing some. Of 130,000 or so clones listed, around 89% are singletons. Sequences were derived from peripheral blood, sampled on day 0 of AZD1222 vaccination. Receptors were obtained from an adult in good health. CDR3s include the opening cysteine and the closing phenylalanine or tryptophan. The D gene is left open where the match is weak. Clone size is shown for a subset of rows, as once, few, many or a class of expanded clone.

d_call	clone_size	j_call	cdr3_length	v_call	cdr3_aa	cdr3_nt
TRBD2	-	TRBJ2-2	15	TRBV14	CASSPLAGVTGELFF	TGTGCCAGCAGTCCACTAGCGGGGGTAACCGGGGAGCTGTTTTTT
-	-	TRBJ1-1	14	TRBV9	CASSFDPAGAEAFF	TGTGCCAGCAGCTTCGACCCCGCTGGCGCTGAAGCTTTCTTT
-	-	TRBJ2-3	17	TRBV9	CASSSRRGFTSTDTQYF	TGTGCCAGCAGCTCCCGACGGGGGTTTACTAGCACAGATACGCAGTATTTT
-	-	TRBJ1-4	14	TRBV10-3	CAISESRVSEKLFF	TGTGCCATCAGTGAGTCCAGGGTTAGCGAAAAACTGTTTTTT
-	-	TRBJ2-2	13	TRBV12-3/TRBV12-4	CASSAIWTGELFF	TGTGCCAGCAGCGCCATATGGACCGGGGAGCTGTTTTTT
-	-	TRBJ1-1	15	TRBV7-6	CASSLGKSFNTEAFF	TGTGCCAGCAGCTTAGGGAAATCTTTTAACACTGAAGCTTTCTTT
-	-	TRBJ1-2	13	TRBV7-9	CASSEQGRGGYTF	TGTGCCAGCAGCGAACAGGGCCGGGGTGGCTACACCTTC
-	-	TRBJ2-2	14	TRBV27	CASSPRPNTGELFF	TGTGCCAGCAGTCCCCGACCGAACACCGGGGAGCTGTTTTTT
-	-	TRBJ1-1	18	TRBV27	CASSLYRPGEVPNTEAFF	TGTGCCAGCAGTTTATATCGGCCAGGGGAAGTCCCTAACACTGAAGCTTTCTTT
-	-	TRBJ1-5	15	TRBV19	CASSPTVAGNQPQHF	TGTGCCAGTAGCCCGACAGTGGCAGGCAATCAGCCCCAGCATTTT
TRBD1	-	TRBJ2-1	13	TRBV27	CASSRRGHNEQFF	TGTGCCAGCAGTCGCAGGGGGCACAATGAGCAGTTCTTC
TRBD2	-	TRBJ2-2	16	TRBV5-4	CASSLGGRIATGELFF	TGTGCCAGCAGCTTGGGCGGGAGGATCGCCACCGGGGAGCTGTTTTTT
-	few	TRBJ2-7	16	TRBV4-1	CASSHRGGTARKEQYF	TGCGCCAGCAGCCACCGAGGGGGGACAGCACGAAAGGAGCAGTACTTC
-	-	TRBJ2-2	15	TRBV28	CASSLGHLNTGELFF	TGTGCCAGCAGTTTAGGACACTTGAACACCGGGGAGCTGTTTTTT
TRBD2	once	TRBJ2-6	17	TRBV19	CASGGGRAAFEANVLTF	TGTGCCAGTGGGGGAGGGAGGGCCGCTTTTGAGGCCAACGTCCTGACTTTC
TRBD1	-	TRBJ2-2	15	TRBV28	CASSDRDRFPGELFF	TGTGCCAGCAGTGACCGGGACAGATTCCCCGGGGAGCTGTTTTTT
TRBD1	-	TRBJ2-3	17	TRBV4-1	CASSQEEGRGRPDTQYF	TGCGCCAGCAGCCAAGAAGAAGGCAGGGGGCGGCCAGATACGCAGTATTTT
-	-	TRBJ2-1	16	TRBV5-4	CASSPSRLQTYNEQFF	TGTGCCAGCAGCCCCTCCCGACTCCAGACCTACAATGAGCAGTTCTTC
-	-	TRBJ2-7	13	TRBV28	CASRRKRVDEQYF	TGTGCCAGCAGGCGGAAACGGGTCGACGAGCAGTACTTC
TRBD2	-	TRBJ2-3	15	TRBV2	CASSLEREGRDTQYF	TGTGCCAGCAGCCTCGAGCGGGAGGGCCGGGATACGCAGTATTTT
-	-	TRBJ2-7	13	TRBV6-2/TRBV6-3	CASSYSGRDEQYF	TGTGCCAGCAGTTACTCAGGGCGGGACGAGCAGTACTTC
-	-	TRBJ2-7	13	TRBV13	CASSSPASYEQYF	TGTGCCAGCAGCTCACCCGCCTCCTACGAGCAGTACTTC
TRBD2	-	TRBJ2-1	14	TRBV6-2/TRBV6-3	CASSYGGGYNEQFF	TGTGCCAGCAGTTACGGGGGGGGCTACAATGAGCAGTTCTTC
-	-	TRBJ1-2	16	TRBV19	CASSPPVGLRNYGYTF	TGTGCCAGTAGTCCGCCGGTAGGGCTCAGGAACTATGGCTACACCTTC
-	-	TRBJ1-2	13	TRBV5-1	CASSLDPPGGYTF	TGCGCCAGCAGCTTGGATCCCCCGGGAGGCTACACCTTC
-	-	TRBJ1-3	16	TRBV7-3	CASSLSAGVSGNTIYF	TGTGCCAGCAGCTTGTCGGCAGGGGTTTCTGGAAACACCATATATTTT